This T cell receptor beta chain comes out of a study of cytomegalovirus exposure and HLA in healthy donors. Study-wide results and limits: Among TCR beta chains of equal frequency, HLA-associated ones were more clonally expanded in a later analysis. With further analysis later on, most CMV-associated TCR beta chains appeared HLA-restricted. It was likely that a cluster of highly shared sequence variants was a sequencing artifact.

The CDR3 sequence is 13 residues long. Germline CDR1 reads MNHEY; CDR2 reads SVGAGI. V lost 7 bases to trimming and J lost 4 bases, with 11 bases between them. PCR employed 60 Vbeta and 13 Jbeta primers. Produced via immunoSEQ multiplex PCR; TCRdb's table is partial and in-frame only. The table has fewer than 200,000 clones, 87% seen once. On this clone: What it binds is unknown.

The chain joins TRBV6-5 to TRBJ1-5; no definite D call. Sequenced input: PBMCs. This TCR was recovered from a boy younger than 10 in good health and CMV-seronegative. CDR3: CASTAGLNQPQHF. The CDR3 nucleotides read TGTGCCAGCACGGCGGGGTTAAATCAGCCCCAGCATTTT.